Presented here are 14 T cell receptor beta chains from one specimen sequenced in a study of cytomegalovirus exposure and HLA in healthy donors. PCR involved 60 Vbeta and 13 Jbeta primers. Some clones are missing from TCRdb's copy, which holds only in-frame ones; the method was immunoSEQ multiplex PCR. Of around 190,000 clones in the sample, roughly 9.4% were seen once. The sample was PBMCs. These receptors all stem from a woman aged 25 to 39 in good health and CMV-seropositive.

The chain recombines TRBV28 with TRBJ1-4, with 7 bases lining up with TRBD1. The germline gives CDR1 MDHEN, CDR2 SYDVKM. After removal of 5 bases from V and 8 bases from J, the junction contained 8 bases not matched to a gene. There are 14 residues in the CDR3. The CDR3 protein is CASSLLDRAEKLFF. In DNA, the CDR3 is TGTGCCAGCAGTCTACTAGACAGGGCCGAAAAACTGTTTTTT.

The chain couples TRBV7-8 to TRBJ2-7; tentative D call: TRBD2 (5 bases). This CDR3 has 15 residues. CDR1 and CDR2 from the germline V gene are SGHVS and FQNEAQ. V was clipped by 3 bases and J by 2 bases, with 14 bases between them. CDR3 coding DNA: TGTGCCAGCAGCTTGAGACGGGGAAAGACCTACGAGCAGTACTTC. Translating gives CASSLRRGKTYEQYF.

J is TRBJ1-1 and V is TRBV7-9; the D gene is possibly TRBD1 (6 bases). The CDR3 consists of 13 residues. Germline CDR1 and CDR2: SEHNR and FQNEAQ (reference sequence). Trimming pared 6 bases from V and 4 bases from J, leaving 12 bases between. The CDR3 sequence: CASSYQGGTEAFF. In DNA, the CDR3 is TGTGCCAGCAGTTACCAAGGGGGCACTGAAGCTTTCTTT.

This clone has only a few counts. The chain joins TRBV5-1 to TRBJ2-5, with D perhaps matching TRBD1 (7 bases). The germline gives CDR1 SGHRS, CDR2 YFSETQ. The CDR3 has 14 amino acids. Trimming left V 5 bases short and J 2 bases short, with 13 bases between. The CDR3 is CASSLTGTQETQYF. In DNA form, the CDR3 reads TGCGCCAGCAGTCTGACAGGGACTCAAGAGACCCAGTACTTC.

V usage is TRBV5-6 and J usage is TRBJ2-1; a possible D gene is TRBD2 (6 bases). The CDR3 extends over 15 amino acids. Germline-derived CDR1 and CDR2 are SGHDT and YYEEEE. The V end lost 0 bases, the J end lost 7 bases, and 14 bases lay between the germline ends. The CDR3 loop is CASSLEGRGKNEQFF. CDR3 sequence (DNA): TGTGCCAGCAGCTTGGAGGGGCGGGGAAAAAATGAGCAGTTCTTC. The full variable domain, completed using reference TRBV5-6 and TRBJ2-1, is DAGVTQSPTHLIKTRGQQVTLRCSPKSGHDTVSWYQQALGQGPQFIFQYYEEEERQRGNFPDRFSGHQFPNYSSELNVNALLLGDSALYLCASSLEGRGKNEQFFGPGTRLTVL.

V gene TRBV13 combines with J gene TRBJ2-2, with 13 bases identical to TRBD2. After removal of 5 bases from V and 6 bases from J, the junction contained 6 bases not matched to a gene. CDR1 is PRHDT and CDR2 is FYEKMQ in the germline V gene (reference sequence). The CDR3 loop spans 16 amino acids. The CDR3 spells CASSGRLAGGSGELFF. The CDR3 DNA follows: TGTGCCAGCAGCGGCCGACTAGCGGGAGGTTCCGGGGAGCTGTTTTTT. The whole variable domain, filled in from reference TRBV13 and TRBJ2-2, reads AAGVIQSPRHLIKEKRETATLKCYPIPRHDTVYWYQQGPGQDPQFLISFYEKMQSDKGSIPDRFSAQQFSDYHSELNMSSLELGDSALYFCASSGRLAGGSGELFFGEGSRLTVL.

This clone has only a few counts. The V call is TRBV5-1, the J call TRBJ1-1; D uncertain. CDR1 is SGHRS, CDR2 YFSETQ, per germline. CDR3 length: 13 amino acids. Deletions cut 0 bases from V and 1 base from J, with 4 bases between. The CDR3 spells CASSLVSNTEAFF. The CDR3 nucleotides read TGCGCCAGCAGCTTGGTATCGAACACTGAAGCTTTCTTT.

This rearrangement joins TRBV4-1 to TRBJ2-5; D is possibly TRBD1 (6 bases). CDR3 length equals 15 residues. CDR1 and CDR2 (germline): MGHRA, YSYEKL. Trimming took 3 bases from V and 3 from J, leaving 14 bases between them. CDR3 protein: CASSHPGTSKETQYF. The DNA for the CDR3 is TGCGCCAGCAGCCATCCCGGGACATCCAAAGAGACCCAGTACTTC.

This clone was picked up a small number of times. The chain uses TRBV20-1 and TRBJ1-1; no clear D gene. V lost 6 bases to trimming and J lost 10 bases, with 15 bases between them. This CDR3 comprises 11 residues. The germline V gene encodes CDR1 DFQATT and CDR2 SNEGSKA (reference sequence). CDR3 residues: CSALAGSRAFF. Written as DNA, the CDR3 is TGCAGTGCCTTAGCTGGTTCCAGAGCTTTCTTT.

This clone turned up a few times. CDR3 sequence: CASSWTARLGSSYEQYF. The DNA for the CDR3 is TGTGCCAGTAGTTGGACAGCTCGATTAGGAAGCTCCTACGAGCAGTACTTC. The chain joins TRBV19 to TRBJ2-7; tentatively, D is TRBD1 (6 bases). Trimming left V 5 bases short and J 0 bases short, with 20 bases between. The germline gives CDR1 LNHDA, CDR2 SQIVND (reference sequence). The CDR3 contains 17 residues.

This chain connects TRBV11-3 to TRBJ2-5; TRBD1 matches at 7 bases. The CDR3 is 16 residues long. The germline CDR1 and CDR2 sequences are SGHNT and YENEEA. V lost 6 bases to trimming and J lost 5 bases; unmatched junction nucleotides: 15. CDR3 sequence reads: CASSTTRQGYGETQYF. CDR3 nucleotides: TGTGCCAGCAGTACGACCCGACAGGGCTACGGGGAGACCCAGTACTTC.

As for this clone: The same CDR3 is also encoded by other DNA sequences in this sample. This chain uses TRBV27 with TRBJ2-7, with 12 bases fitting TRBD1. V was clipped by 4 bases and J by 6 bases; unmatched bases: 4. Per germline, CDR1 MNHEY and CDR2 SMNVEV (reference sequence). The CDR3 runs 14 residues. For the CDR3, the DNA is TGTGCCAGCAGTTGGGACAGGGGGCGCACCGAGCAGTACTTC. Its protein is CASSWDRGRTEQYF.

This clone was seen a few times. J is TRBJ2-4 and V is TRBV9; weak D call: TRBD1 (6 bases). V was cut by 1 base and J by 3 bases, with 11 bases left in between. The CDR3 has 15 amino acids. Germline CDR1 and CDR2: SGDLS and YYNGEE. The CDR3 loop reads CASSVRGSDKNIQYF. The CDR3 DNA reads as TGTGCCAGCAGCGTAAGGGGGTCGGACAAAAACATTCAGTACTTC.

This clone was counted only a few times. The rearrangement links TRBV2 to TRBJ2-1, with 8 nucleotides matching TRBD2. Per germline, CDR1 SNHLY and CDR2 FYNNEI. Losses at the gene ends were 5 bases for V and 7 bases for J; bases not matched to a gene: 7. The CDR3 has 14 amino acids. The CDR3 bases are TGTGCCAGCAGTCAGCGGCTAGCGGGTAATGAGCAGTTCTTC. It translates to CASSQRLAGNEQFF.